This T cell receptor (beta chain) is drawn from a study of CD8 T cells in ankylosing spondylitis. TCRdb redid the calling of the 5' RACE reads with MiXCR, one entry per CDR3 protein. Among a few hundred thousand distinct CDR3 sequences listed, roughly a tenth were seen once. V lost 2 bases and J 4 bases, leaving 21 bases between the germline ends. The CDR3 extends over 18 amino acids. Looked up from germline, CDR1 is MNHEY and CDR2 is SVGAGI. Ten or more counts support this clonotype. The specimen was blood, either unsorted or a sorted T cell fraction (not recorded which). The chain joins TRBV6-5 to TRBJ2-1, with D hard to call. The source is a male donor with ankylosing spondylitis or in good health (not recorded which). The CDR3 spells CASSYSPSALTLYNEQFF. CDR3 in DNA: TGTGCCAGCAGTTACAGCCCATCGGCGTTAACCTTATACAATGAGCAGTTCTTC.